The 14 T cell receptor beta chains reported below all come from one sample, sequenced in a study of shared clonotypes between healthy human individuals. Libraries were prepared by immunoSEQ multiplex PCR; TCRdb keeps only in-frame clonotypes and omits some of them. The sample holds fewer than 550,000 clones; roughly 85% are singletons and the top ten take under 15%. The specimen sequenced was PBMCs. The receptors were gathered from a woman between 40 and 55 years old in good health. Some clones in this sample may be carry-over from other donors' samples.

This chain joins TRBV7-8 and TRBJ2-7; unclear D gene. This CDR3 has 19 residues. Looked up from germline, CDR1 is SGHVS and CDR2 is FQNEAQ. Trimming removed 1 base at V and 3 bases at J, with 25 bases between. In DNA, the CDR3 is TGTGCCAGCAGCTTAGAGACTGCGTCCCTAGGTGGGTTTTTCTACGAGCAGTACTTC. Protein sequence: CASSLETASLGGFFYEQYF.

The chain employs TRBV30 and TRBJ2-2; 9 bases are shared with TRBD2. The CDR3 loop spans 19 amino acids. The germline gives CDR1 GTSNPN, CDR2 SVGIG (reference sequence). J lost 1 base, V lost 2 bases, and 14 bases had no gene match. CDR3 in DNA: TGTGCCTGGAGTCGGATGTTTAGGCGGGAGGGCCAGAACACCGGGGAGCTGTTTTTT. Protein product: CAWSRMFRREGQNTGELFF.

The chain uses TRBV7-9 and TRBJ2-3; the D gene could be TRBD1 or TRBD2 (5 bases each). The germline V gene has CDR1 SEHNR and CDR2 FQNEAQ (reference sequence). V lost 3 bases and J 6 bases, leaving 7 bases between the germline ends. The CDR3 is 12 residues long. The CDR3 region has the DNA TGTGCCAGCAGCTTCGGGACCGATACGCAGTATTTT. It is translated as CASSFGTDTQYF.

This clone was picked up many times. The CDR3 reads CASRATGLAGVNEQFF. CDR3 coding DNA: TGTGCCAGCAGAGCTACGGGACTAGCGGGGGTTAATGAGCAGTTCTTC. This chain connects TRBV2 to TRBJ2-1; 14 nucleotides line up with TRBD2. The length of the CDR3 is 16 residues. The germline V gene has CDR1 SNHLY and CDR2 FYNNEI. The ends lost 6 bases at V and 7 bases at J; junction bases unmatched: 8.

The chain carries TRBV5-1 and TRBJ2-7, with 9 bases aligning to TRBD1. After removal of 4 bases from V and 5 bases from J, the junction contained 7 bases not matched to a gene. The V gene's germline CDR1 is SGHRS and CDR2 YFSETQ. This CDR3 spans 14 amino acids. This CDR3 reads CASSIGTGSHEQYF. CDR3 coding DNA: TGCGCCAGCAGCATCGGGACAGGGTCCCACGAGCAGTACTTC. The full variable domain, completed using reference TRBV5-1 and TRBJ2-7, is KAGVTQTPRYLIKTRGQQVTLSCSPISGHRSVSWYQQTPGQGLQFLFEYFSETQRNKGNFPGRFSGRQFSNSRSEMNVSTLELGDSALYLCASSIGTGSHEQYFGPGTRLTVT.

The CDR3 reads CASSQEGRESSYNEQFF. In DNA, the CDR3 is TGTGCCAGCAGCCAAGAAGGGCGGGAGAGCTCCTACAATGAGCAGTTCTTC. The rearrangement uses TRBV4-2 and TRBJ2-1; 7 bases are shared with TRBD2. Germline CDR1 reads LGHNA; CDR2 reads YNFKEQ. V lost 0 bases, J lost 0 bases, and 5 bases stayed unmatched. The CDR3 has 17 residues.

Written as DNA, the CDR3 is TGTGCCAGCAGCCGACAGTACAATGAGCAGTTCTTC. This gives the protein CASSRQYNEQFF. The chain has TRBV14 and TRBJ2-1, with D tentatively TRBD1 (5 bases). Per the germline V gene, CDR1 is SGHDN and CDR2 is FVKESK. V was clipped by 4 bases and J by 4 bases, with 5 bases between them. This CDR3 is 12 amino acids long.

The rearrangement links TRBV18 to TRBJ2-4; possible D gene TRBD2, 6 bases. The germline V gene encodes CDR1 KGHSH and CDR2 LQKENI. The CDR3 length is 15 residues. The germline V and J ends were trimmed by 3 bases and 9 bases, with 18 bases remaining between them. CDR3 nucleotides: TGTGCCAGCTCACCGGGGGAGGCCTCTAGGGGCATTCAGTACTTC. Amino acids: CASSPGEASRGIQYF.

This rearrangement joins TRBV19 to TRBJ2-7; weak D call: TRBD1 (7 bases). The CDR3 spans 16 residues. V dropped 4 bases and J dropped 4 bases, with 20 bases sitting between them. Germline V gene sequence: CDR1 LNHDA, CDR2 SQIVND (reference sequence). CDR3 region: CASSNPGGSKRYEQYF. CDR3 in DNA: TGTGCCAGTAGTAATCCAGGGGGGTCAAAACGATACGAGCAGTACTTC.

As for this clone: At the DNA level, this CDR3 is encoded by other sequences in the same sample as well. The genes are TRBV27 and TRBJ1-1; no definite D call. Germline V gene data show CDR1 as MNHEY and CDR2 as SMNVEV (reference sequence). V was shortened by 3 bases and J by 2 bases, with 7 bases between the two germline ends. This CDR3 region has 13 residues. DNA for the CDR3: TGTGCCAGCAGTTTTTGGGGAAACACTGAAGCTTTCTTT. Its translation: CASSFWGNTEAFF.

This clone is a singleton in its sample. The chain uses TRBV28 and TRBJ2-3; 7 positions agree with TRBD2. V was clipped by 5 bases and J by 2 bases; unmatched bases: 10. Per the germline V gene, CDR1 is MDHEN and CDR2 is SYDVKM. This CDR3 has 16 amino acids. The CDR3 loop reads CASSTFSGKFTDTQYF. In DNA form, the CDR3 reads TGTGCCAGCAGTACCTTCAGCGGGAAATTCACAGATACGCAGTATTTT.

The chain has TRBV11-2 and TRBJ2-3; D is unclear. The V end lost 5 bases, the J end lost 4 bases, and 16 bases lay between the germline ends. Germline CDR1 SGHAT, CDR2 FQNNGV. The CDR3 runs 15 residues. CDR3 nucleotide sequence: TGTGCCAGCAGCCCCGGAAGTATCGGACCAGATACGCAGTATTTT. It encodes CASSPGSIGPDTQYF.

The CDR3 here is CASTPAGGQETQYF. CDR3 in DNA: TGTGCCAGCACCCCCGCGGGGGGCCAAGAGACCCAGTACTTC. The J gene is TRBJ2-5, the V gene TRBV7-9; 8 bases align to TRBD2. The CDR3 spans 14 residues. After removal of 7 bases from V and 1 base from J, the junction contained 5 bases not matched to a gene. Looked up from germline, CDR1 is SEHNR and CDR2 is FQNEAQ (reference sequence).

This clone was seen once. This rearrangement joins TRBV6-4 to TRBJ1-2; a weak D match, TRBD1 (6 bases). CDR1 is MRHNA, CDR2 SNTAGT, per germline. V was trimmed by 4 bases and J by 7 bases, leaving 13 bases between them. The CDR3 runs 13 residues. CDR3 sequence: CASSGEEGGGYTF. The CDR3 DNA reads as TGTGCCAGCAGTGGAGAAGAGGGGGGTGGCTACACCTTC.